The 32 T cell receptor beta chains given below trace back to one sample, sequenced in a study of cytomegalovirus exposure and HLA in healthy donors. Primers for the PCR totalled 60 Vbeta and 13 Jbeta. Sequenced by immunoSEQ multiplex PCR; TCRdb stores in-frame clones only, minus some. The sample carries around 140,000 clones, over 70% recorded once. The sample taken for sequencing was PBMCs. The source of these receptors is a woman in her 40s in good health and CMV-seronegative.

This chain links TRBV27 with TRBJ1-2; D remains ambiguous. The CDR3 is made up of 13 amino acids. CDR1 is MNHEY and CDR2 is SMNVEV in the germline V gene (reference sequence). Trimming left V 2 bases short and J 4 bases short, with 8 bases between. CDR3 nucleotide sequence: TGTGCCAGCAGTTTACAGGCCTCCTATGGCTACACCTTC. Residues: CASSLQASYGYTF.

The chain employs TRBV19 and TRBJ1-1; D unclear. Trimming removed 0 bases at V and 0 bases at J, with 11 bases between. The germline CDR1 and CDR2 sequences are LNHDA and SQIVND (reference sequence). The CDR3 length is 16 residues. CDR3 sequence (DNA): TGTGCCAGTAGTATAGATCGGTGGGCAGTGAACACTGAAGCTTTCTTT. Its protein is CASSIDRWAVNTEAFF.

J is TRBJ1-1 and V is TRBV19; D unclear. Germline-derived CDR1 and CDR2 are LNHDA and SQIVND (reference sequence). This CDR3 has 13 amino acids. Trimming cost V 1 base and J 0 bases, with 3 bases left between them. CDR3 amino acids: CASSIVLNTEAFF. The CDR3 DNA sequence: TGTGCCAGTAGTATAGTCTTGAACACTGAAGCTTTCTTT.

The chain combines TRBV2 with TRBJ2-2; D might be TRBD1 (5 bases). The V end lost 1 base, the J end lost 3 bases, and 21 bases lay between the germline ends. The CDR3 runs 19 residues. CDR1 and CDR2 from the germline V gene are SNHLY and FYNNEI. In nucleotides, the CDR3 is TGTGCCAGCAGTGAAGGGCCGCCCATTATTAAAGGGGACACCGGGGAGCTGTTTTTT. It encodes CASSEGPPIIKGDTGELFF.

V is TRBV14 and J is TRBJ1-2, with 8 bases that match TRBD1. This CDR3 contains 14 residues. The V and J ends lost 0 bases and 8 bases, in that order; junction bases with no gene match: 5. Germline CDR1 SGHDN, CDR2 FVKESK. The CDR3 nucleotides are TGTGCCAGCAGCCAAGATCGACGGACAGGGGGCTACACCTTC. As protein: CASSQDRRTGGYTF.

The V gene is TRBV5-4, the J gene TRBJ1-3; 10 nucleotides match TRBD1. The CDR3 has 17 residues. Germline V gene data show CDR1 as SGHNT and CDR2 as YYREEE (reference sequence). Unmatched junction bases numbered 10, after V lost 4 bases and J lost 3 bases. The DNA for the CDR3 is TGTGCCAGCAGCGCCCCGGGACAGGGGCATTTTGGAAACACCATATATTTT. Amino acid sequence: CASSAPGQGHFGNTIYF.

The chain employs TRBV27 and TRBJ2-1, with a tentative D call TRBD2 (7 bases). Trimming removed 3 bases at V and 5 bases at J, with 17 bases between. This CDR3 is 16 amino acids long. Germline CDR1 is MNHEY and CDR2 is SMNVEV (reference sequence). This CDR3 reads CASSFLGGHRHNEQFF. The CDR3 DNA reads TGTGCCAGCAGTTTCCTGGGGGGGCACAGACACAATGAGCAGTTCTTC.

The chain links TRBV7-9 to TRBJ1-1; D unresolved. V lost 8 bases and J 1 base, leaving 8 bases between the germline ends. CDR1 SEHNR and CDR2 FQNEAQ come from the germline V gene (reference sequence). This CDR3 contains 12 residues. The CDR3 sequence: CASSISNTEAFF. Written as DNA, the CDR3 is TGTGCCAGCTCTATCTCGAACACTGAAGCTTTCTTT.

CDR3 sequence (DNA): TGCGCCAGCAGCTCGACAGTAACTAATGAAAAACTGTTTTTT. Encoded protein: CASSSTVTNEKLFF. The gene calls are TRBV5-1 and TRBJ1-4; perhaps TRBD1 as D (5 bases). V dropped 3 bases and J dropped 1 base, with 7 bases sitting between them. CDR1 is SGHRS and CDR2 is YFSETQ in the germline V gene. The CDR3 has 14 residues. The entire variable domain, with the rest obtained from reference TRBV5-1 and TRBJ1-4, is as follows: KAGVTQTPRYLIKTRGQQVTLSCSPISGHRSVSWYQQTPGQGLQFLFEYFSETQRNKGNFPGRFSGRQFSNSRSEMNVSTLELGDSALYLCASSSTVTNEKLFFGSGTQLSVL.

The table lists this clone with a count of one. This chain links TRBV13 with TRBJ1-2, with D perhaps TRBD1 (6 bases). Germline V gene lookup returns CDR1 PRHDT and CDR2 FYEKMQ (reference sequence). The CDR3 has 16 residues. Trimming stripped 3 bases from V and 4 bases from J, with 18 bases between. CDR3 nucleotide sequence: TGTGCCAGCAGCTTCTTCACAGGGCAAGTCGGCTATGGCTACACCTTC. As protein: CASSFFTGQVGYGYTF.

The rearrangement links TRBV27 to TRBJ1-2; D is unclear. Germline CDR1 reads MNHEY; CDR2 reads SMNVEV (reference sequence). Between the trimmed V and J ends, which lost 8 bases and 5 bases, there was a span of 9 bases. The CDR3 runs to 11 residues. CDR3 sequence: CASADNYGYTF. The CDR3 region has the DNA TGTGCCAGCGCCGACAATTATGGCTACACCTTC.

This clone appeared a few times. J is TRBJ2-3 and V is TRBV5-4, with D perhaps TRBD2 (6 bases). The CDR3 is 16 residues long. Trimming took 0 bases from V and 2 from J, leaving 13 bases between them. Germline CDR1 SGHNT, CDR2 YYREEE (reference sequence). In DNA form, the CDR3 reads TGTGCCAGCAGCTTGGCGGTGCTAGCGCCCACAGATACGCAGTATTTT. It encodes CASSLAVLAPTDTQYF. Full variable domain (outside the CDR3, taken from reference TRBV5-4 and TRBJ2-3): ETGVTQSPTHLIKTRGQQVTLRCSSQSGHNTVSWYQQALGQGPQFIFQYYREEENGRGNFPPRFSGLQFPNYSSELNVNALELDDSALYLCASSLAVLAPTDTQYFGPGTRLTVL.

V and J are TRBV29-1 and TRBJ1-2, with D unresolved. Looked up from germline, CDR1 is SQVTM and CDR2 is ANQGSEA. CDR3 length: 12 amino acids. The germline V and J ends were trimmed by 6 bases and 3 bases, with 11 bases remaining between them. The CDR3 protein is CSVGPTHYGYTF. In DNA, the CDR3 is TGCAGCGTGGGCCCGACCCACTATGGCTACACCTTC.

The CDR3 protein is CASRRQASNTEAFF. The CDR3 coding sequence is TGTGCCAGCAGAAGACAGGCGTCGAACACTGAAGCTTTCTTT. The gene calls are TRBV7-2 and TRBJ1-1; D might be TRBD1 (6 bases). Germline V CDR1 and CDR2: SGHTA, FQGNSA. CDR3 size: 14 residues. The germline V and J ends were trimmed by 6 bases and 1 base, with 12 bases remaining between them.

V gene TRBV27 combines with J gene TRBJ1-3; D gene unclear. In germline, CDR1 is MNHEY, CDR2 SMNVEV (reference sequence). Trimming took off 1 base at V and 4 bases at J, with 8 bases between the two ends. This CDR3 region has 14 residues. CDR3 sequence (DNA): TGTGCCAGCAGTTTATGGCCCTTGGGAAACACCATATATTTT. Its protein product is CASSLWPLGNTIYF.

The chain joins TRBV7-6 to TRBJ2-1; 12 positions match TRBD2. In germline, CDR1 is SGHVS, CDR2 FNYEAQ. The CDR3 is 15 amino acids. V lost 5 bases to trimming and J lost 8 bases; unmatched junction nucleotides: 7. Written as DNA, the CDR3 is TGTGCCAGCAGCCCTAGACTAGCGGGGGTAGATGAGCAGTTCTTC. Amino acids: CASSPRLAGVDEQFF.

This clone was observed a few times. The chain joins TRBV7-8 to TRBJ1-1; TRBD1 is a possible D gene (5 bases). Between the trimmed V and J ends, which lost 4 bases and 5 bases, there was a span of 14 bases. The CDR3 is 14 amino acids. Germline V gives CDR1 SGHVS, CDR2 FQNEAQ. The CDR3, as DNA: TGTGCCAGCAGCTCCAACTCCCGGGGGACTGAAGCTTTCTTT. It specifies CASSSNSRGTEAFF.

The rearrangement uses TRBV4-3 and TRBJ2-3; TRBD2 matches at 12 bases. Germline V lookup: CDR1 LGHNA, CDR2 YSLEER. There are 17 residues in the CDR3. With 1 base clipped from V and 4 bases from J, the junction kept 6 bases outside the gene matches. CDR3 residues: CASSQGSLAGGADTQYF. The CDR3 nucleotides are TGCGCCAGCAGCCAAGGCTCCCTAGCGGGGGGGGCAGATACGCAGTATTTT.

About this clone itself: A read error may produce the germline difference seen at one junction end. The chain joins TRBV7-7 to TRBJ2-7; perhaps TRBD1 as D (6 bases). This CDR3 has 15 amino acids. The germline gives CDR1 SSHAT, CDR2 FNYEAQ (reference sequence). This chain's CDR3 is CASSPGTGYSYEQYF. The CDR3 DNA follows: TGTGCTAGCAGCCCAGGTACAGGGTACTCCTACGAGCAGTACTTC. The variable domain in full, completed from reference TRBV7-7 and TRBJ2-7, reads GAGVSQSPRYKVTKRGQDVTLRCDPISSHATLYWYQQALGQGPEFLTYFNYEAQPDKSGLPSDRFSAERPEGSISTLTIQRTEQRDSAMYRCASSPGTGYSYEQYFGPGTRLTVT.

V and J are TRBV5-1 and TRBJ2-7; the match to TRBD1 covers 8 bases. This CDR3 region has 15 residues. Germline CDR1 is SGHRS and CDR2 is YFSETQ. V shed 4 bases, J shed 5 bases, and the junction held 11 bases outside the gene matches. Here the CDR3 reads CASSLGTGIGHEQYF. CDR3 coding DNA: TGCGCCAGCAGCCTCGGGACAGGTATAGGACACGAGCAGTACTTC.

This clone was found a few times. The rearrangement joins TRBV5-5 to TRBJ2-1, with TRBD2 matching 12 bases. V shed 3 bases and J 9 bases; nucleotides not matched to a gene: 7. Germline CDR1 is SGHKS and CDR2 is YYEKEE (reference sequence). The CDR3 runs 15 residues. CDR3 region: CASSSKGLAGGEQFF. CDR3 nucleotide sequence: TGTGCCAGCAGCTCTAAGGGACTAGCGGGTGGTGAGCAGTTCTTC.

The chain carries TRBV6-5 and TRBJ1-1; D is unresolved. Germline-derived CDR1 and CDR2 are MNHEY and SVGAGI. The CDR3 is made up of 13 amino acids. V was cut by 6 bases and J by 5 bases, with 13 bases left in between. The CDR3 sequence is CASRSPAGTEAFF. Here the CDR3 DNA reads TGTGCCAGCAGGTCCCCGGCGGGGACTGAAGCTTTCTTT.

The chain uses TRBV30 and TRBJ1-5; D may be TRBD1 (6 bases). Trimming stripped 1 base from V and 2 bases from J, with 15 bases between. The CDR3 totals 16 residues. Germline V gene sequence: CDR1 GTSNPN, CDR2 SVGIG (reference sequence). CDR3 in amino acids: CAWSGPGRGGNQPQHF. The CDR3 region has the DNA TGTGCCTGGAGTGGTCCGGGCAGGGGTGGCAATCAGCCCCAGCATTTT.

V and J are TRBV18 and TRBJ1-6; 8 bases match TRBD1. This CDR3 region has 15 residues. Germline values: CDR1 KGHSH, CDR2 LQKENI. V dropped 2 bases and J dropped 7; count of bases not matched to a gene: 4. CDR3 region: CASSPSGGENSPLHF. CDR3 nucleotide sequence: TGTGCCAGCTCACCATCAGGGGGCGAGAATTCACCCCTCCACTTT.

The J gene is TRBJ1-3, the V gene TRBV7-9; the D gene is possibly TRBD1 (5 bases). The CDR3 runs 13 residues. Germline loops: CDR1 SEHNR, CDR2 FQNEAQ (reference sequence). V was shortened by 6 bases and J by 4 bases, with 10 bases between the two germline ends. The chain's CDR3 is CASRPYRGNTIYF. The CDR3 DNA sequence: TGTGCCAGCAGACCTTACAGGGGAAACACCATATATTTT.

In its sample, this clone was seen a few times. The V gene is TRBV5-6, the J gene TRBJ1-1, with unresolved D. Trimming took 0 bases from V and 5 from J, leaving 8 bases between them. Germline V gene lookup returns CDR1 SGHDT and CDR2 YYEEEE. CDR3 size: 13 residues. The CDR3 here is CASSLERGTEAFF. CDR3 coding DNA: TGTGCCAGCAGCTTGGAGAGAGGGACTGAAGCTTTCTTT.

The V call is TRBV28, the J call TRBJ1-2; 7 bases are a match to TRBD1. Germline V gene sequence: CDR1 MDHEN, CDR2 SYDVKM. The CDR3 has 16 residues. Trimming at V came to 7 bases and at J to 7 bases, leaving 18 bases not matched to a gene. This CDR3 reads CASITAATGRISGYTF. Written as DNA, the CDR3 is TGTGCCAGCATCACCGCGGCGACAGGGAGGATTAGTGGCTACACCTTC.

V gene TRBV4-3 combines with J gene TRBJ1-2, with D tentatively TRBD1 (6 bases). Germline-derived CDR1 and CDR2 are LGHNA and YSLEER. Trimming removed 3 bases from V and 3 bases from J, with 8 bases in between. This CDR3 is built from 13 residues. CDR3: CASSQGQDYGYTF. The DNA for the CDR3 is TGCGCCAGCAGCCAGGGACAAGACTATGGCTACACCTTC.

The V and J genes are TRBV7-2 and TRBJ1-5, with D possibly being TRBD1 (5 bases). V was clipped by 1 base and J by 7 bases, with 14 bases between them. The CDR3 contains 15 residues. The V gene's germline CDR1 is SGHTA and CDR2 FQGNSA. The CDR3 DNA is TGTGCCAGCAGCTTAGTAGCCGGGGCGGGGCAGCCCCAGCATTTT. Protein: CASSLVAGAGQPQHF.

The rearrangement joins TRBV5-1 to TRBJ2-5, with D unresolved. The V end was cut by 0 bases, the J end by 1 base, with 7 bases between. The germline V gene has CDR1 SGHRS and CDR2 YFSETQ. The CDR3 is 14 amino acids. The CDR3 protein is CASSLAPSQETQYF. CDR3 coding DNA: TGCGCCAGCAGCTTGGCTCCCAGCCAAGAGACCCAGTACTTC.

In its sample, this clone was seen once. J is TRBJ1-5 and V is TRBV19, with a tentative D call TRBD1 (6 bases). In germline, CDR1 is LNHDA, CDR2 SQIVND (reference sequence). The CDR3 contains 14 residues. With 7 bases removed from V and 3 bases from J, the gap between germline ends came to 13 bases. The CDR3 region has the DNA TGTGCCAGTACCCTGGGACACTTCAATCAGCCCCAGCATTTT. Translation: CASTLGHFNQPQHF.

V and J are TRBV27 and TRBJ1-5, with D tentatively TRBD1 (5 bases). This CDR3 region has 15 residues. Germline V gene sequence: CDR1 MNHEY, CDR2 SMNVEV (reference sequence). Between the trimmed V and J ends, which lost 2 bases and 2 bases, there was a span of 10 bases. CDR3: CASSLDRSGNQPQHF. The CDR3 DNA sequence: TGTGCCAGCAGTTTAGACAGATCGGGCAATCAGCCCCAGCATTTT.